Following are 27 T cell receptor beta chains from one sample sequenced in a study of shared clonotypes between healthy human individuals. Profiling relied on immunoSEQ multiplex PCR, and the TCRdb table lists in-frame clones only, not all of them. The sample holds nearly 2 million clones, approximately 95% seen once. Naive CD8 cells, CD45RO-negative and positively selected for CCR7, excluded terminally differentiated effector memory CD45RA+ cells. Sequenced: naive CD8+ T cells sorted from blood. These receptors all come from a man younger than 35 in good health.

This chain uses TRBV28 with TRBJ2-7, with TRBD2 matching 13 bases. The length of the CDR3 is 14 residues. V lost 7 bases, J lost 2 bases, and 2 bases stayed unmatched. Germline CDR1 and CDR2: MDHEN and SYDVKM. Written as DNA, the CDR3 is TGTGCCAGCACCGGACTAGCGGGAGCCTACGAGCAGTACTTC. Translating it yields CASTGLAGAYEQYF.

The V call is TRBV28, the J call TRBJ2-1; tentative D call: TRBD2 (5 bases). The ends were cut back, 9 bases at V and 6 bases at J, with 18 bases in the middle. The CDR3 has 14 residues. CDR1 and CDR2 from the germline V gene are MDHEN and SYDVKM. In DNA form, the CDR3 reads TGTGCCAGTTCTTTCGACTGGGAGCGCAATGAGCAGTTCTTC. Translation gives CASSFDWERNEQFF.

Points on this clone: Other DNA sequences in this specimen translate into the identical CDR3. The J gene is TRBJ2-7, the V gene TRBV7-9; possibly TRBD2 for D (5 bases). V was cut by 1 base and J by 0 bases, with 7 bases left in between. Germline V gives CDR1 SEHNR, CDR2 FQNEAQ (reference sequence). The CDR3 is made up of 14 amino acids. The CDR3 loop is CASSLGGNSYEQYF. The CDR3 nucleotides are TGTGCCAGCAGCTTAGGAGGGAACTCCTACGAGCAGTACTTC.

The chain recombines TRBV4-1 with TRBJ2-7; TRBD1 might be the D (5 bases). V was trimmed by 1 base and J by 6 bases, leaving 7 bases between them. Germline-derived CDR1 and CDR2 are MGHRA and YSYEKL. The CDR3 runs 12 residues. As DNA, the CDR3 is TGCGCCAGCAGCCAAGCCGACAGCGAGCAGTACTTC. As protein: CASSQADSEQYF.

The rearrangement joins TRBV5-1 to TRBJ2-5; D possibly corresponds to TRBD2 (6 bases). The CDR3 consists of 15 residues. Germline assignment: CDR1 SGHRS and CDR2 YFSETQ. V shed 1 base and J shed 5 bases, with 15 bases lying between them. CDR3 bases: TGCGCCAGCAGCTTGTTCTCGGGAGTGGGGGAGACCCAGTACTTC. Translating gives CASSLFSGVGETQYF.

This clone has just one count. The chain joins TRBV15 to TRBJ2-3; 7 bases are shared with TRBD2. The CDR3 has 16 amino acids. With 0 bases clipped from V and 7 bases from J, the junction kept 10 bases outside the gene matches. In germline, CDR1 is LNHNV, CDR2 YYDKDF (reference sequence). CDR3 sequence (DNA): TGTGCCACCAGCAGAGATCCCGGACTAGAGGGTCATACGCAGTATTTT. Translation gives CATSRDPGLEGHTQYF.

The CDR3 DNA follows: TGTGCCAGCAGCTTGGTCGGAGGGGGAGCTTTCTTT. It yields the protein CASSLVGGGAFF. The chain recombines TRBV5-4 with TRBJ1-1; D possibly corresponds to TRBD1 (6 bases). V was clipped by 0 bases and J by 10 bases, with 10 bases between them. The CDR3 length is 12 residues. Per the germline V gene, CDR1 is SGHNT and CDR2 is YYREEE (reference sequence).

This clone occurred once. This sequence joins TRBV11-3 and TRBJ2-7, with a weak D call TRBD1 (6 bases). Looked up from germline, CDR1 is SGHNT and CDR2 is YENEEA. Between the trimmed V and J ends, which lost 1 base and 3 bases, there was a span of 16 bases. The CDR3 is 16 amino acids. The CDR3 DNA follows: TGTGCCAGCAGCTTAGTGACAGGTAAAGGATTCTACGAGCAGTACTTC. This sequence encodes CASSLVTGKGFYEQYF.

The V call is TRBV30, the J call TRBJ2-2, with D possibly TRBD2 on 6 matching bases. The V gene's germline CDR1 is GTSNPN and CDR2 SVGIG (reference sequence). The CDR3 runs to 13 residues. Trimming stripped 4 bases from V and 3 bases from J, with 9 bases between. CDR3 nucleotides: TGTGCCTGGATTGGGGAGGACACCGGGGAGCTGTTTTTT. Its translation is CAWIGEDTGELFF. Full variable domain (remainder filled in from reference TRBV30 and TRBJ2-2): SQTIHQWPATLVQPVGSPLSLECTVEGTSNPNLYWYRQAAGRGLQLLFYSVGIGQISSEVPQNLSASRPQDRQFILSSKKLLLSDSGFYLCAWIGEDTGELFFGEGSRLTVL.

This chain connects TRBV19 to TRBJ1-4, with D tentatively TRBD1 (5 bases). Germline CDR1 and CDR2: LNHDA and SQIVND (reference sequence). The V gene lost 5 bases and the J gene lost 3 bases, with 13 bases spanning the gap. The length of the CDR3 is 15 residues. CDR3 amino acids: CASSFQGVPNEKLFF. The CDR3 coding sequence is TGTGCCAGTAGTTTTCAGGGAGTTCCTAATGAAAAACTGTTTTTT. Full variable domain (outside the CDR3, taken from reference TRBV19 and TRBJ1-4): DGGITQSPKYLFRKEGQNVTLSCEQNLNHDAMYWYRQDPGQGLRLIYYSQIVNDFQKGDIAEGYSVSREKKESFPLTVTSAQKNPTAFYLCASSFQGVPNEKLFFGSGTQLSVL.

The V gene is TRBV7-9, the J gene TRBJ2-3; no definite D call. The germline V and J ends were trimmed by 1 base and 1 base, with 6 bases remaining between them. Germline assignment: CDR1 SEHNR and CDR2 FQNEAQ (reference sequence). The CDR3 spans 14 residues. The CDR3 loop reads CASSLDEGTDTQYF. The CDR3 region has the DNA TGTGCCAGCAGCTTAGATGAGGGCACAGATACGCAGTATTTT. Supplemented by reference TRBV7-9 and TRBJ2-3, the full variable domain reads DTGVSQNPRHKITKRGQNVTFRCDPISEHNRLYWYRQTLGQGPEFLTYFQNEAQLEKSRLLSDRFSAERPKGSFSTLEIQRTEQGDSAMYLCASSLDEGTDTQYFGPGTRLTVL.

The rearrangement joins TRBV27 to TRBJ1-2; the D gene is possibly TRBD1 (6 bases). Looked up from germline, CDR1 is MNHEY and CDR2 is SMNVEV (reference sequence). V lost 5 bases to trimming and J lost 8 bases, with 15 bases between them. The CDR3 spans 13 residues. CDR3 protein: CASSTHEGGGYTF. For the CDR3, the DNA is TGTGCCAGCAGTACCCACGAGGGGGGAGGCTACACCTTC.

A remark on this clone: The identical CDR3 is also encoded by other nucleotide sequences in the sample. V and J are TRBV11-2 and TRBJ2-1; D may be TRBD2 (5 bases). From germline, CDR1 is SGHAT and CDR2 FQNNGV. V lost 8 bases, J lost 10 bases, and 12 bases lay in between. The CDR3 loop spans 11 amino acids. Here the CDR3 reads CASSLSGEQFF. For the CDR3, the DNA is TGTGCCAGCTCTTTGTCGGGGGAGCAGTTCTTC.

The chain employs TRBV27 and TRBJ2-3; D call uncertain. The ends were cut back, 2 bases at V and 2 bases at J, with 8 bases in the middle. The CDR3 sequence is 14 residues long. Germline CDR1 MNHEY, CDR2 SMNVEV (reference sequence). The CDR3 spells CASSLAAHTDTQYF. The CDR3 DNA follows: TGTGCCAGCAGTTTAGCGGCTCACACAGATACGCAGTATTTT.

This chain joins TRBV19 and TRBJ2-1, with TRBD2 matching 7 bases. CDR1 and CDR2 (germline): LNHDA, SQIVND (reference sequence). The junction had 6 bases not matched to a gene; V was cut back by 7 bases and J by 6 bases. The CDR3 is 13 residues long. CDR3 nucleotide sequence: TGTGCCAGTAAGCAGCGGGACCTCAATGAGCAGTTCTTC. It specifies CASKQRDLNEQFF.

This chain uses TRBV2 with TRBJ1-3; D unresolved. Germline V gene lookup returns CDR1 SNHLY and CDR2 FYNNEI. Trimming shortened V by 2 bases and J by 0 bases, and 14 bases separated the two germline ends. The CDR3 runs 17 residues. The CDR3 loop reads CASSEWVEDFSGNTIYF. CDR3 sequence (DNA): TGTGCCAGCAGTGAATGGGTTGAGGATTTCTCTGGAAACACCATATATTTT.

The chain couples TRBV5-4 to TRBJ2-7; TRBD2 might be the D (7 bases). This CDR3 is built from 12 residues. Trimming pared 7 bases from V and 7 bases from J, leaving 15 bases between. Germline lookup yields CDR1 SGHNT and CDR2 YYREEE (reference sequence). CDR3 nucleotides: TGTGCCAGCTCACAAGGGGGGGGAGAGCAGTACTTC. Translation gives CASSQGGGEQYF.

The chain is built from TRBV6-6 and TRBJ2-5; D may match TRBD1 or TRBD2 (5 bases each). Per germline, CDR1 MNHNY and CDR2 SVGAGI (reference sequence). This CDR3 region has 15 residues. V was trimmed by 6 bases and J by 1 base, leaving 15 bases between them. Here the CDR3 reads CASRPQVGGQETQYF. In nucleotides, the CDR3 is TGTGCCAGCAGACCCCAGGTTGGGGGCCAAGAGACCCAGTACTTC.

This rearrangement joins TRBV4-1 to TRBJ1-2; weak D call: TRBD1 (6 bases). V lost 7 bases and J 2 bases, leaving 11 bases between the germline ends. The CDR3 spans 13 residues. The germline gives CDR1 MGHRA, CDR2 YSYEKL. This CDR3 is CASTNRENYGYTF. In DNA form, the CDR3 reads TGCGCCAGCACGAACAGGGAAAACTATGGCTACACCTTC.

J is TRBJ2-7 and V is TRBV15; no firm D call. This CDR3 has 15 residues. Trimming left V 0 bases short and J 5 bases short, with 14 bases between. From germline, CDR1 is LNHNV and CDR2 YYDKDF (reference sequence). The CDR3 region is CATSRDLAIGNEQYF. CDR3 bases: TGTGCCACCAGCAGAGATCTGGCTATAGGGAACGAGCAGTACTTC.

The J gene is TRBJ2-7, the V gene TRBV7-8; 11 bases match TRBD2. The V segment lost 4 bases and the J segment 3 bases; nucleotides outside the gene matches: 5. The germline CDR1 and CDR2 sequences are SGHVS and FQNEAQ. The CDR3 runs to 15 residues. The CDR3 DNA follows: TGTGCCAGCAGCTCGACTAGCGGGACCTTCTACGAGCAGTACTTC. It encodes CASSSTSGTFYEQYF.

This chain's CDR3 is CANPNPGLENTGELFF. CDR3 sequence (DNA): TGTGCCAACCCTAATCCGGGACTAGAGAACACCGGGGAGCTGTTTTTT. The chain joins TRBV7-9 to TRBJ2-2, with 8 bases matching TRBD2. The CDR3 runs to 16 residues. The V segment lost 10 bases and the J segment 1 base; nucleotides outside the gene matches: 11. Germline assignment: CDR1 SEHNR and CDR2 FQNEAQ (reference sequence).

This sequence joins TRBV19 and TRBJ2-7; a possible D gene is TRBD1 (6 bases). The CDR3 is made up of 16 amino acids. Between the trimmed V and J ends, which lost 3 bases and 5 bases, there was a span of 20 bases. Germline values: CDR1 LNHDA, CDR2 SQIVND (reference sequence). CDR3 DNA sequence: TGTGCCAGTAGTATCTCCCCAGGGGCAGGGACCCACGAGCAGTACTTC. Translation: CASSISPGAGTHEQYF.

V usage is TRBV7-8 and J usage is TRBJ2-1, with D possibly being TRBD2 (6 bases). The germline CDR1 and CDR2 sequences are SGHVS and FQNEAQ. V lost 5 bases, J lost 0 bases, and 17 bases lay in between. This CDR3 region has 17 residues. This chain's CDR3 is CASSPWDSPSSYNEQFF. The CDR3 DNA follows: TGTGCCAGCAGCCCCTGGGACTCCCCCAGCTCCTACAATGAGCAGTTCTTC.

This clone appeared once. The chain joins TRBV9 to TRBJ1-6; no clear D. V was clipped by 4 bases and J by 7 bases, with 15 bases between them. The germline V gene encodes CDR1 SGDLS and CDR2 YYNGEE. The CDR3 covers 15 residues. Here the CDR3 DNA reads TGTGCCAGCAGCCCCGTCGCGGGAGAGAATTCACCCCTCCACTTT. This encodes CASSPVAGENSPLHF.

About this clone: At the DNA level, this CDR3 is encoded by other sequences in the same sample as well. The rearrangement links TRBV6-1 to TRBJ2-7, with 9 bases matching TRBD1. Per germline, CDR1 MNHNS and CDR2 SASEGT. This CDR3 spans 13 amino acids. The V and J ends lost 7 bases and 3 bases, in that order; junction bases with no gene match: 4. The chain's CDR3 is CASTGTGIYEQYF. The DNA of the CDR3 is TGTGCCAGCACCGGGACAGGGATCTACGAGCAGTACTTC.

This clone was observed once. The V gene is TRBV5-1, the J gene TRBJ2-7; TRBD1 matches at 8 bases. V dropped 0 bases and J dropped 4; count of bases not matched to a gene: 9. CDR3 length: 16 amino acids. Germline V gene sequence: CDR1 SGHRS, CDR2 YFSETQ. The CDR3 sequence: CASSLVIGQGYYEQYF. The CDR3 bases are TGCGCCAGCAGCTTGGTTATTGGACAGGGATATTACGAGCAGTACTTC.